This T cell receptor beta chain is from a study of T cell repertoires in cytomegalovirus infection. The wider study: Public TCR beta signature analysis indicated the presence of both CMV infection and matching HLA type. General study findings and limits: Individuals carrying CMV plus the relevant HLA were identified by cumulative frequency of public TCR beta families. HLA-C-restricted CMV clonotypes gave the most frequent clonotype in two of eight donors.

This clonotype was counted ten times or more. Its antigen is unidentified. TCRdb passed the reads through MiXCR, listing each CDR3 protein once. Of about 140,000 distinct CDR3 sequences in the sample, roughly 6.5% were seen once. This TCR was recovered from a human donor in good health (CMV status not recorded). Some clones in this sample may be carry-over from other donors' samples. Specimen: PBMCs.

CDR3 bases: TGTGCCAGCAGTGACGGGGGAGCCACAGATACGCAGTATTTT. Translation gives CASSDGGATDTQYF. The V call is TRBV6-4, the J call TRBJ2-3; D possibly matches TRBD1 or TRBD2 (5 bases each). This CDR3 contains 14 residues. From germline, CDR1 is MRHNA and CDR2 SNTAGT. V was pared by 2 bases and J by 2 bases, with 8 bases between.